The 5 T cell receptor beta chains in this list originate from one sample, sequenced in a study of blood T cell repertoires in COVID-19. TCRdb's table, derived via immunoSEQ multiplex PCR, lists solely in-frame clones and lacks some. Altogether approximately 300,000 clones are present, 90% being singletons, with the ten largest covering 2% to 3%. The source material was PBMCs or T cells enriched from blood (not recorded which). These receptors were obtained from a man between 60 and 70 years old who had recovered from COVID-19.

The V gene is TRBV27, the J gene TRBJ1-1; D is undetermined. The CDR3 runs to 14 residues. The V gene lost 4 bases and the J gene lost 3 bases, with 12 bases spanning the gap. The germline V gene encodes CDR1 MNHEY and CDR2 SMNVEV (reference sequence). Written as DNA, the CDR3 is TGTGCCAGCAGTTCACCCGGAGACTACACTGAAGCTTTCTTT. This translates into CASSSPGDYTEAFF.

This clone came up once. CDR3 sequence (DNA): TGTGCCAGCAGTGAAGCGGGCAAGCTTGCTTTCTTT. As protein: CASSEAGKLAFF. V gene TRBV6-1 combines with J gene TRBJ1-1; D is undetermined. The CDR3 spans 12 residues. Trimming shortened V by 0 bases and J by 11 bases, and 10 bases separated the two germline ends. The V gene's germline CDR1 is MNHNS and CDR2 SASEGT.

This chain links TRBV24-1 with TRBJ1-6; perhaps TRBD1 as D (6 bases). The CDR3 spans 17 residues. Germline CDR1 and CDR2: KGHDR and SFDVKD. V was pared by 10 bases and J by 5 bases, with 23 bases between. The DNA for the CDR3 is TGTGCCACGAACGCCAATACAGGGTTTGTCGATAATTCACCCCTCCACTTT. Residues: CATNANTGFVDNSPLHF.

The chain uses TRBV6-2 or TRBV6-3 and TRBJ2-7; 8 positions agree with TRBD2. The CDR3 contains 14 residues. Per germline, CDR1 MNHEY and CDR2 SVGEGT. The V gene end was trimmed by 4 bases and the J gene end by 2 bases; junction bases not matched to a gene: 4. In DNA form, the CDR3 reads TGTGCCAGCAGTTCCAGCGGGAGCCCCTACGAGCAGTACTTC. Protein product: CASSSSGSPYEQYF.

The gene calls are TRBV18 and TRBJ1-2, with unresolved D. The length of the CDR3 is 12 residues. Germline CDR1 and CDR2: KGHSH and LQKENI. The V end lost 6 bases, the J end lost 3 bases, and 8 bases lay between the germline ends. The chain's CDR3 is CASSHNDYGYTF. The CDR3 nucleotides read TGTGCCAGCTCGCACAATGACTATGGCTACACCTTC.